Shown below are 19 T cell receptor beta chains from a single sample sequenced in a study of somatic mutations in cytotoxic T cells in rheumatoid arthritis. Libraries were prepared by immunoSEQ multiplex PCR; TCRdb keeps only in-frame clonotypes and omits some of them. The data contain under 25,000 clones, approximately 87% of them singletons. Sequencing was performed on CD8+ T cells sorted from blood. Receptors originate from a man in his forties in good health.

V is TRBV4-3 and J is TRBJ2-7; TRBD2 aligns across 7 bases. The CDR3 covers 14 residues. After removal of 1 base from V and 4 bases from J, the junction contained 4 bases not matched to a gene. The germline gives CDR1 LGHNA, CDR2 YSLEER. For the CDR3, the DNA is TGCGCCAGCAGCCAAGCAACGGGAGGATACGAGCAGTACTTC. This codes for CASSQATGGYEQYF.

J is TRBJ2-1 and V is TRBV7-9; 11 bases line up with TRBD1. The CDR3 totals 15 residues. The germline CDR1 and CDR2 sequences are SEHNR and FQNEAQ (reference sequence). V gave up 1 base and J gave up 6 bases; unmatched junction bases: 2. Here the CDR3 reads CASSLGTGGINEQFF. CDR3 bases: TGTGCCAGCAGCTTAGGGACAGGGGGCATCAATGAGCAGTTCTTC.

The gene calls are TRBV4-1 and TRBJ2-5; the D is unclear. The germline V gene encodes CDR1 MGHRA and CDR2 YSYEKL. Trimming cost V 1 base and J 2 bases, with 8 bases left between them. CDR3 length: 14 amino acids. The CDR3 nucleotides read TGCGCCAGCAGCCAAGCCCGCAGACAAGAGACCCAGTACTTC. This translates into CASSQARRQETQYF.

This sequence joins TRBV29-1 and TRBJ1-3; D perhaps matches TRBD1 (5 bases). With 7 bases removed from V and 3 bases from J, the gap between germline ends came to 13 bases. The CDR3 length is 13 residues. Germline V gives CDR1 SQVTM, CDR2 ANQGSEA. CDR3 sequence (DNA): TGCAGCGCTCTCACGGGGGGTGGAAACACCATATATTTT. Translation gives CSALTGGGNTIYF. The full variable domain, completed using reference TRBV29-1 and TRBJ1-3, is SAVISQKPSRDICQRGTSLTIQCQVDSQVTMMFWYRQQPGQSLTLIATANQGSEATYESGFVIDKFPISRPNLTFSTLTVSNMSPEDSSIYLCSALTGGGNTIYFGEGSWLTVV.

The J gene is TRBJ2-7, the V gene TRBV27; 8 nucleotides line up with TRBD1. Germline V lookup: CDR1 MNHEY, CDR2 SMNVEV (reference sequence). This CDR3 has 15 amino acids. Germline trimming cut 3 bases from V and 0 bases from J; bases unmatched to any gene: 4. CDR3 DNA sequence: TGTGCCAGCAGTTTTACAACAGGGGGCTCCTACGAGCAGTACTTC. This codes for CASSFTTGGSYEQYF.

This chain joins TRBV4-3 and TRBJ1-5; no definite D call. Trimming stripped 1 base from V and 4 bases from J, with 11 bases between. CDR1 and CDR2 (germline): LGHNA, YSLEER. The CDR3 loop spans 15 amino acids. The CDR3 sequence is CASSQVVEGNQPQHF. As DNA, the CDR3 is TGCGCCAGCAGCCAAGTGGTGGAGGGAAATCAGCCCCAGCATTTT.

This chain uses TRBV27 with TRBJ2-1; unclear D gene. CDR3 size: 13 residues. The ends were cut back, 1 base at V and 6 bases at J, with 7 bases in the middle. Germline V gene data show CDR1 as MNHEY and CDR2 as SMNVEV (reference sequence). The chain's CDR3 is CASSLLSGNEQFF. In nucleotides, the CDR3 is TGTGCCAGCAGTTTATTGTCCGGCAATGAGCAGTTCTTC.

The CDR3 protein is CASSPPLSRLAYNEQFF. CDR3 nucleotides: TGTGCCAGCAGCCCCCCCCTGTCCCGGCTGGCTTACAATGAGCAGTTCTTC. The J gene is TRBJ2-1, the V gene TRBV7-9; no definite D call. Germline V lookup: CDR1 SEHNR, CDR2 FQNEAQ (reference sequence). Trimming took off 5 bases at V and 4 bases at J, with 21 bases between the two ends. The CDR3 has 17 amino acids.

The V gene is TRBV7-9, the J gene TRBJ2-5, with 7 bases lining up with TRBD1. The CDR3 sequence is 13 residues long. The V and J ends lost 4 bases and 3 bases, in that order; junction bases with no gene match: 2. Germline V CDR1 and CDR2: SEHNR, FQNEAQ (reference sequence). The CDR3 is CASSSTGEETQYF. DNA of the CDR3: TGTGCCAGCAGCTCCACAGGGGAAGAGACCCAGTACTTC.

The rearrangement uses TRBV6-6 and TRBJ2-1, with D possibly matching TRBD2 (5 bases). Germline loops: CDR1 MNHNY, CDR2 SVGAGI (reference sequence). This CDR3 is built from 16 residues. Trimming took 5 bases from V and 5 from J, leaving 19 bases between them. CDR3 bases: TGTGCCAGCAGTCCCCTCGAGGGCGCGGACCACAATGAGCAGTTCTTC. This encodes CASSPLEGADHNEQFF.

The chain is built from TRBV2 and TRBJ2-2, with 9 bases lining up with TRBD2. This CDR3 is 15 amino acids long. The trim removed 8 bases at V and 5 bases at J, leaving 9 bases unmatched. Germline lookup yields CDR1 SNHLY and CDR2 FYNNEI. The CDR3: CASRLAGEGTGELFF. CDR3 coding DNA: TGTGCCAGCCGTTTAGCGGGAGAGGGGACCGGGGAGCTGTTTTTT.

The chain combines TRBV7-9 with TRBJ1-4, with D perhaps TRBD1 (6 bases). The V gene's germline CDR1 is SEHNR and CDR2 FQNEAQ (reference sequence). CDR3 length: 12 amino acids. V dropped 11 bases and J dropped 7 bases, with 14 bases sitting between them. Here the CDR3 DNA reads TGTGCCTGGGGGGCAGGGATTGAAAAACTGTTTTTT. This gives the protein CAWGAGIEKLFF.

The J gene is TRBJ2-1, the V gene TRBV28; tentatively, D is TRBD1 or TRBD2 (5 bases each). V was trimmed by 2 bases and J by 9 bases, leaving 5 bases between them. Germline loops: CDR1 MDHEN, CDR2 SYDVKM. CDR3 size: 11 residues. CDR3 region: CASSLGGEQFF. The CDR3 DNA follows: TGTGCCAGCAGTTTAGGGGGTGAGCAGTTCTTC.

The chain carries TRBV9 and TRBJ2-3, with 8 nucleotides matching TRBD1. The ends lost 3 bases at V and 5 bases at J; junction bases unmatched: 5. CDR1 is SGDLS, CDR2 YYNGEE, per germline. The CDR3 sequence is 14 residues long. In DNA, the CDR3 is TGTGCCAGCAGCGGCAGGGGGCCTGTAGATACGCAGTATTTT. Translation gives CASSGRGPVDTQYF. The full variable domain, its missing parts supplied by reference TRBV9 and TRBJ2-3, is DSGVTQTPKHLITATGQRVTLRCSPRSGDLSVYWYQQSLDQGLQFLIQYYNGEERAKGNILERFSAQQFPDLHSELNLSSLELGDSALYFCASSGRGPVDTQYFGPGTRLTVL.

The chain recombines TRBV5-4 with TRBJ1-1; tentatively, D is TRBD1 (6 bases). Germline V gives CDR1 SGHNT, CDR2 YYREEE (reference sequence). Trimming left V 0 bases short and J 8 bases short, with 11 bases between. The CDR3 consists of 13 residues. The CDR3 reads CASSLDRVAEAFF. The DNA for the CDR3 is TGTGCCAGCAGCTTGGACAGGGTGGCAGAAGCTTTCTTT. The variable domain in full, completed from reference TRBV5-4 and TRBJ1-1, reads ETGVTQSPTHLIKTRGQQVTLRCSSQSGHNTVSWYQQALGQGPQFIFQYYREEENGRGNFPPRFSGLQFPNYSSELNVNALELDDSALYLCASSLDRVAEAFFGQGTRLTVV.

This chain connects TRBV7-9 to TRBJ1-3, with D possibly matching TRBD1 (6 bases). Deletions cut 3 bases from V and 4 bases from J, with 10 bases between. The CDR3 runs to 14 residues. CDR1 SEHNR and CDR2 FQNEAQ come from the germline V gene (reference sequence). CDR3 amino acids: CASSFGGQGNTIYF. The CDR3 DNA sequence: TGTGCCAGCAGCTTCGGGGGGCAGGGAAACACCATATATTTT.

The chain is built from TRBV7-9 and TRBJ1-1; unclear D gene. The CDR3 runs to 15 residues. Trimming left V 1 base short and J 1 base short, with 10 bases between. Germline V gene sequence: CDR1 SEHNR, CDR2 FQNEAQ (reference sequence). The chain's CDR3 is CASSLGTPKNTEAFF. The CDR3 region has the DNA TGTGCCAGCAGCTTAGGAACCCCGAAGAACACTGAAGCTTTCTTT.

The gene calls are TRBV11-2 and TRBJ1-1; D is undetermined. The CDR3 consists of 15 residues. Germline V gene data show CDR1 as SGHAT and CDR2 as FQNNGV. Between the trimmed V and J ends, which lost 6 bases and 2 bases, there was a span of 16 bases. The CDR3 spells CASSQGRAVNTEAFF. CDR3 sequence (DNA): TGTGCCAGCAGTCAAGGAAGGGCCGTTAACACTGAAGCTTTCTTT.

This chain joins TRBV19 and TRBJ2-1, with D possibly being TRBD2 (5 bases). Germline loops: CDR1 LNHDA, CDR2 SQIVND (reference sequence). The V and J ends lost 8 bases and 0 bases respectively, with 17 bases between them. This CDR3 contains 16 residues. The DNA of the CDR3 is TGTGCCAGTGCCCCCCACGTGGGGAGCTCCTACAATGAGCAGTTCTTC. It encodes CASAPHVGSSYNEQFF.